This TCR beta chain came from a study of blood T cells in healthy people across ages. Study-wide points: Both higher diversity and more naive CD4+ cells marked long-lived donors when set against aged donors. Diversity estimates from one million T cells were considered underestimates.

Germline CDR1 and CDR2: SGHRS and YFSETQ. The CDR3 is 17 amino acids. V lost 0 bases to trimming and J lost 7 bases; unmatched junction nucleotides: 9. A second about 7 to 12 cycle PCR used barcoded and J-beta primers. Every individual sample yielded 2.5 million or more paired-end reads (each containing CDR3). TCRdb reprocessed the 5' RACE reads with MiXCR, giving one entry per CDR3 protein. The repertoire holds hundreds of thousands of distinct CDR3 sequences, with about 43% as singletons. This clonotype was counted only a few times. Antigen specificity is unknown. The rearrangement links TRBV5-1 to TRBJ2-2, with 10 bases that match TRBD2. The clonotype was recovered from a man aged 80 or over in good health. Material for sequencing was blood. Here the CDR3 reads CASSLEGSTSGFGELFF. The CDR3 nucleotides are TGCGCCAGCAGCTTGGAAGGTTCGACTAGCGGGTTCGGGGAGCTGTTTTTT.